This T cell receptor beta chain was recovered during a study of T cells in Graves' hyperthyroidism and ophthalmopathy. Findings of the study overall: With a median lead of approximately six months before onset, the model predicted ophthalmopathy.

Amplification targeted TCR beta CDR3 regions from RNA transcripts. First-round RT-PCR of the TCR CDR3 relied on the HTBI primer set. TCRdb itself ran the multiplex PCR reads through MiXCR, one entry per CDR3 protein. The sample has hundreds of thousands of distinct CDR3 sequences, 13% seen once; the top ten hold 9.2%. CDR3 length: 19 amino acids. The V gene's germline CDR1 is SGHTA and CDR2 FQGTGA. The ends lost 5 bases at V and 1 base at J; junction bases unmatched: 11. This clonotype came up many times. As yet, its antigen is unknown. This TCR derives from a woman under 30 with Graves' hyperthyroidism. The chain links TRBV7-3 to TRBJ2-5; 15 bases agree with TRBD2. Sequencing was done on a sample of blood. CDR3 loop: CASSKTGTSGGPRQETQYF. CDR3 sequence (DNA): TGTGCCAGCAGCAAGACCGGGACTAGCGGGGGGCCCCGCCAAGAGACCCAGTACTTC. Combining the CDR3 with reference TRBV7-3 and TRBJ2-5 gives the whole variable domain GAGVSQTPSNKVTEKGKYVELRCDPISGHTALYWYRQSLGQGPEFLIYFQGTGAADDSGLPNDRFFAVRPEGSVSTLKIQRTERGDSAVYLCASSKTGTSGGPRQETQYFGPGTRLLVL.